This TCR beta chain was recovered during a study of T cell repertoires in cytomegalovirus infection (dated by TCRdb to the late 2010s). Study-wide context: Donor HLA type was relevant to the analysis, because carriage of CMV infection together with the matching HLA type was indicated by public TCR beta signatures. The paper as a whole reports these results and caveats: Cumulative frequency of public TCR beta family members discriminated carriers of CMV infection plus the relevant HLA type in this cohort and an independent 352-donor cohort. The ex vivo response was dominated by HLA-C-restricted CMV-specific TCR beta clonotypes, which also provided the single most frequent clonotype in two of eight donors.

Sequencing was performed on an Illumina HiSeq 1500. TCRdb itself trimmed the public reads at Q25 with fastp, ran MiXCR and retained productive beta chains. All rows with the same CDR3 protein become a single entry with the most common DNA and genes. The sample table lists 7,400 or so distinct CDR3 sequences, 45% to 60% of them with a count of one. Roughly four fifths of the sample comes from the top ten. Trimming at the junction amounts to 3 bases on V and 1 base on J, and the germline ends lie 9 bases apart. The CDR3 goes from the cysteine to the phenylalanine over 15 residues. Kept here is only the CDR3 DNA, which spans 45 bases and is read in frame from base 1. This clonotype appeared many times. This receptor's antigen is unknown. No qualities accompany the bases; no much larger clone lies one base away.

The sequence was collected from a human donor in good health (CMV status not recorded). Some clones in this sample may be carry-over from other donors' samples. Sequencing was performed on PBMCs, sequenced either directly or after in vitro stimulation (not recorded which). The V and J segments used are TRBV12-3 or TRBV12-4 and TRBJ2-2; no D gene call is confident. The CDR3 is CASSLIAENTGELFF. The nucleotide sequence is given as TGTGCCAGCAGTTTGATCGCGGAGAACACCGGGGAGCTGTTTTTT.